The subject of this entry is one TCR beta chain. Antigen: not known. This sample stems from a study of CD8 T cells in ankylosing spondylitis. Findings and limits, study-wide: With a CD8+ phenotype, disease-linked clones were relatively rare in peripheral blood. Matched ankylosing spondylitis synovial fluid reportedly showed significant enrichment of disease-linked clones. Among TCR beta sequences, a motif of under 10 highly homologous variants appeared characteristic of ankylosing spondylitis blood.

Per germline, CDR1 SGHDN and CDR2 FVKESK. V dropped 0 bases and J dropped 2; count of bases not matched to a gene: 7. This CDR3 has 17 residues. Quantitative 5'-RACE with molecular barcodes was used to make the TCR beta libraries. TCRdb re-analysed the 5' RACE reads in MiXCR, keeping a single row per CDR3 protein. The profile shows 150,000 to 250,000 distinct CDR3 sequences, 10% to 15% of them singletons. Sequenced sample: blood, either unsorted or a sorted T cell fraction (not recorded which). This chain links TRBV14 with TRBJ2-3; TRBD2 matches 8 bases. The receptor was isolated from a male donor with ankylosing spondylitis or in good health (not recorded which). For the CDR3, the DNA is TGTGCCAGCAGCCAAGAGCGGGGGGCCTCCCTCACAGATACGCAGTATTTT. Its protein product is CASSQERGASLTDTQYF. The whole variable domain, filled in from reference TRBV14 and TRBJ2-3, reads EAGVTQFPSHSVIEKGQTVTLRCDPISGHDNLYWYRRVMGKEIKFLLHFVKESKQDESGMPNNRFLAERTGGTYSTLKVQPAELEDSGVYFCASSQERGASLTDTQYFGPGTRLTVL.